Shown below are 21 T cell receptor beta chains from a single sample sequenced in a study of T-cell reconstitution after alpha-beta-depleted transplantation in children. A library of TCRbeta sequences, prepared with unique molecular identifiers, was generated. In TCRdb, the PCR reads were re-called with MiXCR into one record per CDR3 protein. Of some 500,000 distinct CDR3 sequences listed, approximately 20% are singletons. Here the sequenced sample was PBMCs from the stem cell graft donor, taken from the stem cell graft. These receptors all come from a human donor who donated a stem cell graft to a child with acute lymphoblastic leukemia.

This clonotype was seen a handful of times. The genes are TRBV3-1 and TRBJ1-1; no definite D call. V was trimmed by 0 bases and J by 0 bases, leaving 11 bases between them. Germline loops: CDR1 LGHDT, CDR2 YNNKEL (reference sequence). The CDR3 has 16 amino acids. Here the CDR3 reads CASSQDTGGMNTEAFF. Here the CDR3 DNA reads TGTGCCAGCAGCCAAGATACGGGCGGGATGAACACTGAAGCTTTCTTT. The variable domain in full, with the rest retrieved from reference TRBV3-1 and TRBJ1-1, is DTAVSQTPKYLVTQMGNDKSIKCEQNLGHDTMYWYKQDSKKFLKIMFSYNNKELIINETVPNRFSPKSPDKAHLNLHINSLELGDSAVYFCASSQDTGGMNTEAFFGQGTRLTVV.

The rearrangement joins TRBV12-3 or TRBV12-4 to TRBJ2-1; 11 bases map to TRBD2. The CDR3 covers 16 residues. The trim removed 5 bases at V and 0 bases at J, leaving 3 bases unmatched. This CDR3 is CASSRTSGLSYNEQFF. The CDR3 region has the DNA TGTGCCAGCAGTCGGACTAGCGGGCTCTCCTACAATGAGCAGTTCTTC.

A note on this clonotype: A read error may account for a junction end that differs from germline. CDR3 DNA: TGTGCCAGCAGCACCGGGGGCTTAGATGCGCAGTATTTT. It encodes CASSTGGLDAQYF. The chain employs TRBV7-7 and TRBJ2-3, with D perhaps given as TRBD1 or TRBD2 (6 bases each). Germline CDR1 is SSHAT and CDR2 is FNYEAQ (reference sequence). The CDR3 extends over 13 amino acids.

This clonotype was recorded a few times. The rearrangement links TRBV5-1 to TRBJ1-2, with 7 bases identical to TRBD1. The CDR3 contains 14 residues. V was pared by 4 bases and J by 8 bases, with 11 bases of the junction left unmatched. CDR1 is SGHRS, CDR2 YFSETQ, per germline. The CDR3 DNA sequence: TGCGCCAGCAGCATAGGGACAGTTCAGGACGGCTACACCTTC. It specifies CASSIGTVQDGYTF.

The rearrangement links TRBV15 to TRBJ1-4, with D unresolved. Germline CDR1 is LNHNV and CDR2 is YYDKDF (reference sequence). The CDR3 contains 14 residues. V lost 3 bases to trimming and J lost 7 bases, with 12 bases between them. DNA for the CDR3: TGTGCCACCAGCAGGATCGGGGTCCCTGAAAAACTGTTTTTT. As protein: CATSRIGVPEKLFF.

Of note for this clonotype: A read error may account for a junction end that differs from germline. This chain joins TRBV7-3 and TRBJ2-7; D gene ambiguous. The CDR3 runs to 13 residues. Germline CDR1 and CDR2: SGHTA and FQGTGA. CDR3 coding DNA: TGTGCCAGCAGCTTAGGATCCACCTACGACCAGTACTTC. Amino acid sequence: CASSLGSTYDQYF.

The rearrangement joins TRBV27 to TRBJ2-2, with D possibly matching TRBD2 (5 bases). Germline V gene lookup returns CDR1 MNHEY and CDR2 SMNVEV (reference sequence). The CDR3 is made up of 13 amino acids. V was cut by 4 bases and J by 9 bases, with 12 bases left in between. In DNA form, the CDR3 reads TGTGCCAGCAGTTCCACTAGGCCCCGGGAGCTGTTTTTT. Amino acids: CASSSTRPRELFF.

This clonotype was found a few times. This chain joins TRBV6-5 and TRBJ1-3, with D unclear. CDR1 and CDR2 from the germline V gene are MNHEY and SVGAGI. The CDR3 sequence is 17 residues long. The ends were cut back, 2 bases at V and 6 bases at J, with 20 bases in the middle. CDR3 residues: CASSYRRGISGPNTIYF. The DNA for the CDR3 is TGTGCCAGCAGTTACCGCCGTGGTATTTCAGGACCAAACACCATATATTTT.

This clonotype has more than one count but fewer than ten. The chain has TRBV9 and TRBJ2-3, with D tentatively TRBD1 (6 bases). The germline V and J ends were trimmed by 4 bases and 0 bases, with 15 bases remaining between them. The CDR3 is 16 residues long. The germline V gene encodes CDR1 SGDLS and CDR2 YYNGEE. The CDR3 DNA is TGTGCCAGCAGCCATAATTCAGGGGTTAGCACAGATACGCAGTATTTT. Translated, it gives CASSHNSGVSTDTQYF.

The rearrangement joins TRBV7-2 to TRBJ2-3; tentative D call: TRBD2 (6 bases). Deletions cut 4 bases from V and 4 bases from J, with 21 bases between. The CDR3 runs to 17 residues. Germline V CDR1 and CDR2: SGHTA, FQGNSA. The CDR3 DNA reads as TGTGCCAGCAGCTCGCGGGGACGTCTGGGAGTTTCAGATACGCAGTATTTT. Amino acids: CASSSRGRLGVSDTQYF.

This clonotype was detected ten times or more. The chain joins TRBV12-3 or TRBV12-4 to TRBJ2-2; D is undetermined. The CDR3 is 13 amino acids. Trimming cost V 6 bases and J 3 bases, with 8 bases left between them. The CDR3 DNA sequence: TGTGCCAGCAGCCTGACTGACACCGGGGAGCTGTTTTTT. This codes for CASSLTDTGELFF.

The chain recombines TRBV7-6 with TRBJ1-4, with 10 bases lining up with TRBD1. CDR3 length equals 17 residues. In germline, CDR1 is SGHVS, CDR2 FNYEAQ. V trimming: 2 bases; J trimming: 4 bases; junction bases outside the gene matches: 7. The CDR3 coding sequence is TGTGCCAGCAGCTTATACGGGACAGGGGCGAGTAATGAAAAACTGTTTTTT. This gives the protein CASSLYGTGASNEKLFF.

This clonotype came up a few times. CDR3 protein: CASSYSGTALLEQYF. The DNA of the CDR3 is TGTGCCAGCAGTTACTCCGGGACAGCGTTACTCGAGCAGTACTTC. The V call is TRBV6-5, the J call TRBJ2-7; 7 bases are a match to TRBD1. The CDR3 is made up of 15 amino acids. Trimming at V came to 0 bases and at J to 6 bases, leaving 8 bases not matched to a gene. Germline loops: CDR1 MNHEY, CDR2 SVGAGI.

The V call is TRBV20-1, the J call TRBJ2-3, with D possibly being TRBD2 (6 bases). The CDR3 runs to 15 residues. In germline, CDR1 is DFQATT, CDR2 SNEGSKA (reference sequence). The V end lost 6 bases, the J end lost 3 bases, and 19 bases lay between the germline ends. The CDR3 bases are TGCAGTGCCAGCCGGGACTCGCACTTGACAGATACGCAGTATTTT. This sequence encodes CSASRDSHLTDTQYF.

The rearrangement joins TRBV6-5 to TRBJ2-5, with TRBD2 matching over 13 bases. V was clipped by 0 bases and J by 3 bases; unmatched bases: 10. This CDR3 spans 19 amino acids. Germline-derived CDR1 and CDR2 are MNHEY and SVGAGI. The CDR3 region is CASSYSSGLAGVSEETQYF. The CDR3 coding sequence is TGTGCCAGCAGTTACTCGTCTGGACTAGCGGGAGTGAGTGAAGAGACCCAGTACTTC.

As DNA, the CDR3 is TGCGCCAGCACCACGGGGGCCAATGAGCAGTTCTTC. It yields the protein CASTTGANEQFF. The V call is TRBV5-1, the J call TRBJ2-1; D possibly uses TRBD1 or TRBD2 (6 bases each). Germline CDR1 is SGHRS and CDR2 is YFSETQ. Trimming pared 6 bases from V and 6 bases from J, leaving 10 bases between. This CDR3 region has 12 residues.

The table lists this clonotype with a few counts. CDR3 DNA sequence: TGTGCCAGCAGCTTGGGGACAGGGATCGAGAACACTGAAGCTTTCTTT. This sequence encodes CASSLGTGIENTEAFF. The V and J genes are TRBV5-5 and TRBJ1-1; 8 bases map to TRBD1. CDR1 is SGHKS and CDR2 is YYEKEE in the germline V gene (reference sequence). Unmatched junction bases numbered 5, after V lost 0 bases and J lost 1 base. The CDR3 covers 16 residues.

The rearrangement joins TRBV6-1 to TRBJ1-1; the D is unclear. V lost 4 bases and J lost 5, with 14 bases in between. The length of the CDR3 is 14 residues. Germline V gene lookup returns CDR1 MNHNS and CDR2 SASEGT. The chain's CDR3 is CASSGAPRKTEAFF. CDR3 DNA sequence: TGTGCCAGCAGTGGGGCCCCTAGAAAGACTGAAGCTTTCTTT.

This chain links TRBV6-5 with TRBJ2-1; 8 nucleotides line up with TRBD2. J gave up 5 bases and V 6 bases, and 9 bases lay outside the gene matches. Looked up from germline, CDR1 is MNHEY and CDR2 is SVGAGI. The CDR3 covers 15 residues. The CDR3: CASSYTQLADNEQFF. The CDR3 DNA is TGTGCCAGCAGCTATACCCAACTAGCGGACAATGAGCAGTTCTTC.

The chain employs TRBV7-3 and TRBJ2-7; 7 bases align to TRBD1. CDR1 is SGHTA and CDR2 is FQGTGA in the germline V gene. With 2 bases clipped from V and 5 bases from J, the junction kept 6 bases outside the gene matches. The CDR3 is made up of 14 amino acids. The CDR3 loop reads CASSLGGGTDEQYF. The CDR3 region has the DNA TGTGCCAGCAGCTTAGGAGGTGGGACAGACGAGCAGTACTTC. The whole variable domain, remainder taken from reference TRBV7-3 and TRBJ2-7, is GAGVSQTPSNKVTEKGKYVELRCDPISGHTALYWYRQSLGQGPEFLIYFQGTGAADDSGLPNDRFFAVRPEGSVSTLKIQRTERGDSAVYLCASSLGGGTDEQYFGPGTRLTVT.

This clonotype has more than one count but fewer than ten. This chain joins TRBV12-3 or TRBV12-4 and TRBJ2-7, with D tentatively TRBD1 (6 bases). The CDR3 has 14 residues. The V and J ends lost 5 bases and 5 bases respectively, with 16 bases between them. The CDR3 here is CASSLYRAYNEQYF. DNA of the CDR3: TGTGCCAGCAGTCTTTACAGGGCCTACAACGAGCAGTACTTC.